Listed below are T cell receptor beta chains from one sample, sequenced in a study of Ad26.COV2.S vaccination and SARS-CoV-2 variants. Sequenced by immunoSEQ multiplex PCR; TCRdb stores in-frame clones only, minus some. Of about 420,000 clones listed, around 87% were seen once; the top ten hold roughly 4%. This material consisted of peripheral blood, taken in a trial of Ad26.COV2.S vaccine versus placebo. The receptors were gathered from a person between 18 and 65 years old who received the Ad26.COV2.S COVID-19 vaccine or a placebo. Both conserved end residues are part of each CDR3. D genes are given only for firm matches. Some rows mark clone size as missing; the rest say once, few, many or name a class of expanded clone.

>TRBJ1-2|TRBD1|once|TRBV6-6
TGTGCCAGCAGTCGCGGGACAGCCACCTCGGTCTATGGCTACACCTTC
CASSRGTATSVYGYTF
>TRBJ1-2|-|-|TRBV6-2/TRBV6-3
TGTGCCAGCAGTCCCCGAGGGTATGGCTACACCTTC
CASSPRGYGYTF
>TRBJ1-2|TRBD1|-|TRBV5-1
TGCGCCAGCAGCTTGGACTGGACAGGGGGGTATGGCTACACCTTC
CASSLDWTGGYGYTF
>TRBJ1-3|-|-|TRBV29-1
TGCAGCGTCGGAACTGGAAACACCATATATTTT
CSVGTGNTIYF
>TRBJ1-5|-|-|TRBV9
TGTGCCAGCAGCGTAGCTTTAGCGCGGGGGCGGCTCGGAAGCAATCAGCCCCAGCATTTT
CASSVALARGRLGSNQPQHF
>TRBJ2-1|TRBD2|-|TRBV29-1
TGCAGCGTTGTCGCGGGGGGGCCCGCCAATGAGCAGTTCTTC
CSVVAGGPANEQFF
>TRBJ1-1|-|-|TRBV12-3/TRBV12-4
TGTGCCAGCAGAACGGACAAAAACACTGAAGCTTTCTTT
CASRTDKNTEAFF
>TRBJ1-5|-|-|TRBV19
TGTGCCAGTAGACTAACGGGGGGGCATCAGCCCCAGCATTTT
CASRLTGGHQPQHF
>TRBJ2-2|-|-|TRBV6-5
TGTGCCAGCTCACGCGGGGCAAACACCGGGGAGCTGTTTTTT
CASSRGANTGELFF
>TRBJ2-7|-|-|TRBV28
TGTGCCAGCAGTTTCCCAGGGGTCTACGAGCAGTACTTC
CASSFPGVYEQYF
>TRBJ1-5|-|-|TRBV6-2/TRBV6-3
TGTGCCAGCACCCCAACGGGGGGCGGTCAGCCCCAGCATTTT
CASTPTGGGQPQHF
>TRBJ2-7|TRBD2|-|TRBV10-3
TGTGCCATCAGTGGTAGCGGGGGGGAAAGCGAGCAGTACTTC
CAISGSGGESEQYF
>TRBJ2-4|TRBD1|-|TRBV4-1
TGCGCCAGCGGGGGCGAGGGGGCGGGAAACATTCAGTACTTC
CASGGEGAGNIQYF
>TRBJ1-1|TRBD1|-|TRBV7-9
TGTGCCAGCAGCTTGAACACAGGGGAGCAGACTGAAGCTTTCTTT
CASSLNTGEQTEAFF
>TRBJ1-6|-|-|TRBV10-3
TGTGCCATCAGTGAGTCTGGGGTTTTATCACCCCTCCACTTT
CAISESGVLSPLHF
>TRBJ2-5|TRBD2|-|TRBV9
TGTGCCAGCAGCGTAGGCCCGGGGGGGCCGAAGACCCAGTACTTC
CASSVGPGGPKTQYF
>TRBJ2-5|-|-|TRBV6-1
TGTGCCAGCAGTGAAGCGATTGTGGGGTTACAGGAGACCCAGTACTTC
CASSEAIVGLQETQYF
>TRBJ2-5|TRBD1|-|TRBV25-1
TGTGCCAGCACCCCCGGGACAGGGGGCCAAGAGACCCAGTACTTC
CASTPGTGGQETQYF
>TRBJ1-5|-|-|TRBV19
TGTGCCAGTGCAGACAGTTTGAATCAGCCCCAGCATTTT
CASADSLNQPQHF
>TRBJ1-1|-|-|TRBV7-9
TGTGCCAGCAGCTTAGTAGGAGGGGGGAAAAACACTGAAGCTTTCTTT
CASSLVGGGKNTEAFF
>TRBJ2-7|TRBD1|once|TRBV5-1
TGCGCCAGCAGCTTGGAAGGGGGCGTAGGTAGAACCTACGAGCAGTACTTC
CASSLEGGVGRTYEQYF
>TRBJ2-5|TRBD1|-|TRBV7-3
TGTGCCAGCAGCCGCGTTCCGGACAGGGGGCTAGAGACCCAGTACTTC
CASSRVPDRGLETQYF
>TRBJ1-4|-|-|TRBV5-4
TGTGCCAGCAGCTTAAGACGGGAAACCCGGACTACTGCAACTAATGAAAAACTGTTTTTT
CASSLRRETRTTATNEKLFF
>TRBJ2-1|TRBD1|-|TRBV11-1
TGTGCCAGCAGCCAAAGGGGACAGAACTACAATGAGCAGTTCTTC
CASSQRGQNYNEQFF
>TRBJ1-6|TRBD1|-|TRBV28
TGTGCCAGCAGTTTGTCGGGACAGGGAATTAATTCACCCCTCCACTTT
CASSLSGQGINSPLHF
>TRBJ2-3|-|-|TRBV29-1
TGCAGCGCTGGACCGGGAGATACGCAGTATTTT
CSAGPGDTQYF
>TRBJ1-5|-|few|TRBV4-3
TGCGCCAGCAGCCAAGACCCCCAAACGGGTCAGCCCCAGCATTTT
CASSQDPQTGQPQHF
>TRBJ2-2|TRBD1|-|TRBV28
TGTGCCAGCAACCCGACAGGGAGCACCGGGGAGCTGTTTTTT
CASNPTGSTGELFF
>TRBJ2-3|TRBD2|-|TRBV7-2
TGTGCCAGCAGCTTATGGCGGGGGGACGGAGATACGCAGTATTTT
CASSLWRGDGDTQYF
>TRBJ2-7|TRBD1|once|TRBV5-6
TGTGCCAGCAGCTTCGACAGGGGGTACGAGCAGTACTTC
CASSFDRGYEQYF
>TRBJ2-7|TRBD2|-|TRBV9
TGTGCCAGCAGCCCGTCGTTAGCGGGGGGCAGCTCCTACGAGCAGTACTTC
CASSPSLAGGSSYEQYF
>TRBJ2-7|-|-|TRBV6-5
TGTGCCAGCAGTTACTCGAAAGGCAGCTACGAGCAGTACTTC
CASSYSKGSYEQYF
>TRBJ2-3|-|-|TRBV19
TGTGCCAGTAGTATAGAAAGCGGGAGCACAGATACGCAGTATTTT
CASSIESGSTDTQYF
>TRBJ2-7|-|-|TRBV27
TGTGCCGCGTCCCTAGGAGACGAGCAGTACTTC
CAASLGDEQYF
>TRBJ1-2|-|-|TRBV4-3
TGCGCCAGCAGCCAAGAGGGAGGAGCGACCTATGGCTACACCTTC
CASSQEGGATYGYTF
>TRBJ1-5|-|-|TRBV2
TGTGCCAGCAGTGGGGCCAGGGGCGGGAATCAGCCCCAGCATTTT
CASSGARGGNQPQHF
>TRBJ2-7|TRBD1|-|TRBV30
TGTGCCTGGGCCGCGGACAGGGGACTATACGAGCAGTACTTC
CAWAADRGLYEQYF
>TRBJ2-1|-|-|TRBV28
TGTGCCAGCAGTTTACCACGGGACCGTACCTTTTTTTACAATGAGCAGTTCTTC
CASSLPRDRTFFYNEQFF
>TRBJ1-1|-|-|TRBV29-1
TGCAGCGTTGACAGTAGGCTTACTGAAGCTTTCTTT
CSVDSRLTEAFF
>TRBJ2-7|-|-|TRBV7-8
TGTGCCAGCAGCCTGACTCTTGCGGTCAACGAGCAGTACTTC
CASSLTLAVNEQYF
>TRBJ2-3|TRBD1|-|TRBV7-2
TGTGCCAGCTCTGGCGACCGGGACAGGGGGACGAGCACAGATACGCAGTATTTT
CASSGDRDRGTSTDTQYF
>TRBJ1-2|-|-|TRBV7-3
TGTGCCAGCACGAGCCGAAGTCAGGGTCATGGCTACACCTTC
CASTSRSQGHGYTF
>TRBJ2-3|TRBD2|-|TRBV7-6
TGTGCCAGCAGCTTAGTGTCTAGCGGGGGGACGCAGTATTTT
CASSLVSSGGTQYF